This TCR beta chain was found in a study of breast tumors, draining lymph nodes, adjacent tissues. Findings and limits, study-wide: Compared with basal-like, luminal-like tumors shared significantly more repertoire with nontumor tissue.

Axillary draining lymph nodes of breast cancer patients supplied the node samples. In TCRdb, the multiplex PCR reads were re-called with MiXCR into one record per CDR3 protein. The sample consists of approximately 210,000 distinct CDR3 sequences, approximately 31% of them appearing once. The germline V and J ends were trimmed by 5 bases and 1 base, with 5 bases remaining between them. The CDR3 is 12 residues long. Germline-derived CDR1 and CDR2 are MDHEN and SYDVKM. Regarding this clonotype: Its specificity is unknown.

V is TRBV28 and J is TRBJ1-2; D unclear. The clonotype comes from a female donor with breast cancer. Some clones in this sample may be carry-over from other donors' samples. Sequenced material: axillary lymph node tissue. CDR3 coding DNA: TGTGCCAGCAGTGCCGGTAACTATGGCTACACCTTC. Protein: CASSAGNYGYTF.